Shown below are 29 T cell receptor beta chains from a single sample sequenced in a study of shared clonotypes between healthy human individuals (dated by TCRdb to between 2020 and 2021). The library was prepared using the immunoSEQ multiplex PCR assay. This is the immuneACCESS table as TCRdb keeps it, with only in-frame sequences that have V and J called. A part of the clones is gone; compared with another copy, unresolved V genes explain less than half, and the rest is unexplained. This sample comprises more than 2,000,000 clones, approximately 94% of them detected only once. The top ten constitute roughly 0.13% of the sample. Source material: naive CD4+ T cells sorted from blood. The cell subset or site label corresponds to: CD45RA+ positively selected. These receptors all come from a man aged 18 to 30 in good health.

Comment on this clone: Additional DNA sequences in this sample encode the identical CDR3. The V and J genes are TRBV5-1 and TRBJ2-2; D is perhaps TRBD1 (6 bases). The CDR3 consists of 14 residues. CDR1 and CDR2 from the germline V gene are SGHRS and YFSETQ. V was trimmed by 4 bases and J by 3 bases, leaving 10 bases between them. Written as DNA, the CDR3 is TGCGCCAGCAGCCTTAGGACAGACACCGGGGAGCTGTTTTTT. It specifies CASSLRTDTGELFF.

V gene TRBV10-2 combines with J gene TRBJ1-5; tentatively, D is TRBD1 (6 bases). Trimming left V 6 bases short and J 3 bases short, with 9 bases between. CDR3 length equals 13 residues. Germline CDR1 is WSHSY and CDR2 is SAAADI. Written as DNA, the CDR3 is TGCGCCAGCAGGGCAGGGGACAATCAGCCCCAGCATTTT. Amino acid sequence: CASRAGDNQPQHF.

The chain links TRBV7-9 to TRBJ1-6; a weak D match, TRBD1 (5 bases). V was shortened by 5 bases and J by 9 bases, with 11 bases between the two germline ends. The germline CDR1 and CDR2 sequences are SEHNR and FQNEAQ (reference sequence). This CDR3 is built from 13 residues. Here the CDR3 DNA reads TGTGCCAGCAGCCCCGAGGGGCTTTCACCCCTCCACTTT. Translated, it gives CASSPEGLSPLHF. The variable domain in full, with the rest retrieved from reference TRBV7-9 and TRBJ1-6, is DTGVSQNPRHKITKRGQNVTFRCDPISEHNRLYWYRQTLGQGPEFLTYFQNEAQLEKSRLLSDRFSAERPKGSFSTLEIQRTEQGDSAMYLCASSPEGLSPLHFGNGTRLTVT.

As regards this clone: Other nucleotide sequences in the sample specify the same CDR3. The rearrangement joins TRBV6-5 to TRBJ2-2, with TRBD1 as a possible D gene (5 bases). The CDR3 is made up of 13 amino acids. Trimming cost V 2 bases and J 6 bases, with 7 bases left between them. The germline CDR1 and CDR2 sequences are MNHEY and SVGAGI. The CDR3 region is CASSYSRAGELFF. CDR3 DNA sequence: TGTGCCAGCAGTTACAGCAGGGCCGGGGAGCTGTTTTTT.

This chain links TRBV4-1 with TRBJ2-2, with no clear D. The CDR3 is made up of 14 amino acids. V shed 2 bases and J shed 3 bases, with 7 bases lying between them. Germline V gene sequence: CDR1 MGHRA, CDR2 YSYEKL. The CDR3 region is CASSQRWDTGELFF. CDR3 in DNA: TGCGCCAGCAGCCAACGCTGGGACACCGGGGAGCTGTTTTTT.

Worth noting for this clone: At one end, the junction sequence differs from germline, possibly due to a read error. V usage is TRBV25-1 and J usage is TRBJ2-5; D might be TRBD2 (6 bases). The germline CDR1 and CDR2 sequences are MGHDK and SYGVNS. The CDR3 is 16 amino acids. CDR3 amino acids: CASSERWAGIQGTQYF. The CDR3 region has the DNA TGTGCCAGCAGTGAAAGGTGGGCGGGAATCCAAGGGACCCAGTACTTC.

The V call is TRBV15, the J call TRBJ1-1, with D uncertain. Germline CDR1 is LNHNV and CDR2 is YYDKDF (reference sequence). The CDR3 covers 14 residues. The V gene lost 0 bases and the J gene lost 11 bases, with 16 bases spanning the gap. Here the CDR3 reads CATSRDWTESRAFF. The CDR3 nucleotides are TGTGCCACCAGCAGAGATTGGACCGAATCTAGGGCTTTCTTT.

V and J are TRBV6-1 and TRBJ1-5, with TRBD1 as a possible D gene (5 bases). CDR1 is MNHNS, CDR2 SASEGT, per germline. Trimming removed 2 bases from V and 5 bases from J, with 10 bases in between. The CDR3 sequence is 14 residues long. The DNA of the CDR3 is TGTGCCAGCAGTGAATCTAGAGGGGATCAGCCCCAGCATTTT. This translates into CASSESRGDQPQHF.

The gene calls are TRBV19 and TRBJ2-2; D uncertain. Germline CDR1 reads LNHDA; CDR2 reads SQIVND (reference sequence). CDR3 length: 15 amino acids. Trimming cost V 6 bases and J 3 bases, with 14 bases left between them. The CDR3 DNA follows: TGTGCCAGTAGGGAGAACAACATTTACACCGGGGAGCTGTTTTTT. The encoded protein is CASRENNIYTGELFF.

This chain uses TRBV28 with TRBJ2-3; D is undetermined. The germline CDR1 and CDR2 sequences are MDHEN and SYDVKM. CDR3 length: 16 residues. V was pared by 6 bases and J by 2 bases, with 18 bases between. The CDR3 region is CASRKANRKSTDTQYF. In DNA, the CDR3 is TGTGCCAGCAGAAAAGCCAACAGAAAGTCCACAGATACGCAGTATTTT.

J is TRBJ1-6 and V is TRBV6-5; no definite D call. V was clipped by 2 bases and J by 9 bases, with 5 bases between them. Germline V CDR1 and CDR2: MNHEY, SVGAGI. The CDR3 has 12 amino acids. Here the CDR3 DNA reads TGTGCCAGCAGTTACGCCTTTTCACCCCTCCACTTT. Its protein product is CASSYAFSPLHF.

V is TRBV5-6 and J is TRBJ1-2, with 7 bases matching TRBD1. The CDR3 is made up of 15 amino acids. Germline V gene data show CDR1 as SGHDT and CDR2 as YYEEEE. V lost 3 bases, J lost 4 bases, and 9 bases stayed unmatched. The CDR3 nucleotides read TGTGCCAGCAGCTCGTCATATGGGACAGCCTATGGCTACACCTTC. Its translation is CASSSSYGTAYGYTF. The full variable domain, in which reference TRBV5-6 and TRBJ1-2 provide the parts outside the CDR3, is DAGVTQSPTHLIKTRGQQVTLRCSPKSGHDTVSWYQQALGQGPQFIFQYYEEEERQRGNFPDRFSGHQFPNYSSELNVNALLLGDSALYLCASSSSYGTAYGYTFGSGTRLTVV.

Comment on this clone: Other DNA sequences in this sample translate to the same CDR3. This chain uses TRBV4-1 with TRBJ1-2; 7 positions match TRBD1. V dropped 2 bases and J dropped 5; count of bases not matched to a gene: 8. CDR1 and CDR2 (germline): MGHRA, YSYEKL. CDR3 length: 15 residues. CDR3 protein: CASSQPGQPNYGYTF. The CDR3 DNA sequence: TGCGCCAGCAGCCAACCGGGACAGCCCAATTATGGCTACACCTTC.

The chain recombines TRBV6-5 with TRBJ1-4; no reliable D call. This CDR3 comprises 14 residues. V was pared by 2 bases and J by 5 bases, with 9 bases between. The germline V gene has CDR1 MNHEY and CDR2 SVGAGI. The CDR3 coding sequence is TGTGCCAGCAGTTACGGCAGGACGAATGAAAAACTGTTTTTT. It codes for CASSYGRTNEKLFF.

The rearrangement links TRBV6-6 to TRBJ2-7, with 7 bases identical to TRBD2. The CDR3 runs to 13 residues. The germline gives CDR1 MNHNY, CDR2 SVGAGI (reference sequence). Trimming removed 2 bases from V and 4 bases from J; junction bases left unmatched: 2. CDR3 coding DNA: TGTGCCAGCAGTTACGGGACTAAATACGAGCAGTACTTC. Translating it yields CASSYGTKYEQYF.

J is TRBJ2-5 and V is TRBV11-1, with 10 positions matching TRBD2. CDR3 length: 18 amino acids. The germline CDR1 and CDR2 sequences are SGHAT and FQDESV (reference sequence). J lost 0 bases, V lost 1 base, and 8 bases had no gene match. In DNA form, the CDR3 reads TGTGCCAGCAGCTTAGATTGTTCGACTAGCGGGTACCAAGAGACCCAGTACTTC. Its translation: CASSLDCSTSGYQETQYF.

This clone was counted once. V usage is TRBV19 and J usage is TRBJ2-5; D unresolved. The CDR3 is 13 residues long. V gave up 6 bases and J gave up 3 bases, with 11 bases separating them. CDR1 and CDR2 (germline): LNHDA, SQIVND (reference sequence). The CDR3 protein is CASRRPTEETQYF. The CDR3 DNA is TGTGCCAGTAGACGTCCGACCGAAGAGACCCAGTACTTC.

V is TRBV19 and J is TRBJ2-2; 7 positions match TRBD2. Trimming removed 5 bases from V and 5 bases from J; junction bases left unmatched: 5. This CDR3 is 14 amino acids long. CDR1 LNHDA and CDR2 SQIVND come from the germline V gene (reference sequence). DNA for the CDR3: TGTGCCAGTAGTCCTCGGGGGGTAACCGGGGAGCTGTTTTTT. Its translation: CASSPRGVTGELFF. The entire variable domain, with the rest obtained from reference TRBV19 and TRBJ2-2, is as follows: DGGITQSPKYLFRKEGQNVTLSCEQNLNHDAMYWYRQDPGQGLRLIYYSQIVNDFQKGDIAEGYSVSREKKESFPLTVTSAQKNPTAFYLCASSPRGVTGELFFGEGSRLTVL.

The V call is TRBV5-1, the J call TRBJ2-3; the match to TRBD2 covers 7 bases. The CDR3 loop spans 14 amino acids. Germline CDR1 is SGHRS and CDR2 is YFSETQ. The trim removed 0 bases at V and 5 bases at J, leaving 3 bases unmatched. For the CDR3, the DNA is TGCGCCAGCAGCTTGGTGGTAGCGGGAGATACGCAGTATTTT. It specifies CASSLVVAGDTQYF.

The chain uses TRBV6-5 and TRBJ2-7; 7 bases are a match to TRBD2. Germline trimming cut 6 bases from V and 3 bases from J; bases unmatched to any gene: 2. This CDR3 has 12 amino acids. Germline-derived CDR1 and CDR2 are MNHEY and SVGAGI. CDR3: CASSRDYYEQYF. The CDR3 DNA sequence: TGTGCCAGCAGCAGGGACTACTACGAGCAGTACTTC.

The chain couples TRBV9 to TRBJ2-1, with D possibly TRBD2 on 6 matching bases. The CDR3 totals 17 residues. The V end lost 0 bases, the J end lost 3 bases, and 16 bases lay between the germline ends. Germline V CDR1 and CDR2: SGDLS, YYNGEE. The CDR3 region has the DNA TGTGCCAGCAGCGTAGGTCGGGTCGGGGGTCACTACAATGAGCAGTTCTTC. Amino acids: CASSVGRVGGHYNEQFF.

The chain combines TRBV11-2 with TRBJ2-6, with unresolved D. V lost 2 bases and J 0 bases, leaving 5 bases between the germline ends. This CDR3 is built from 15 residues. CDR1 and CDR2 from the germline V gene are SGHAT and FQNNGV. The CDR3 spells CASSLPYSGANVLTF. CDR3 coding DNA: TGTGCCAGCAGCTTACCCTACTCTGGGGCCAACGTCCTGACTTTC.

This clone was seen a few times. J is TRBJ1-5 and V is TRBV6-6; D gene uncertain. The CDR3 sequence is 14 residues long. Trimming stripped 8 bases from V and 1 base from J, with 12 bases between. The germline V gene encodes CDR1 MNHNY and CDR2 SVGAGI (reference sequence). The CDR3 DNA is TGTGCCAGCGCCATCCAAGTCAGCAATCAGCCCCAGCATTTT. Protein sequence: CASAIQVSNQPQHF.

J is TRBJ2-6 and V is TRBV7-3; no clear D gene. Trimming cost V 5 bases and J 1 base, with 6 bases left between them. The V gene's germline CDR1 is SGHTA and CDR2 FQGTGA. The CDR3 is 14 amino acids. The CDR3 DNA reads TGTGCCAGCAGCCCGAGGTCTGGGGCCAACGTCCTGACTTTC. Its protein product is CASSPRSGANVLTF.

On this clone: The same CDR3 is also encoded by other DNA sequences in this sample. The rearrangement uses TRBV6-5 and TRBJ1-3; TRBD1 is a possible D gene (5 bases). Germline V gene lookup returns CDR1 MNHEY and CDR2 SVGAGI. The CDR3 runs to 13 residues. V was trimmed by 5 bases and J by 7 bases, leaving 12 bases between them. The CDR3 is CASSRDSGNTIYF. The DNA for the CDR3 is TGTGCCAGCAGTCGGGACTCAGGGAACACCATATATTTT.

The rearrangement joins TRBV5-6 to TRBJ1-1; D is unclear. Deletions cut 3 bases from V and 4 bases from J, with 7 bases between. The CDR3 covers 12 residues. Germline CDR1 reads SGHDT; CDR2 reads YYEEEE. The CDR3 spells CASSSLTTEAFF. CDR3 nucleotide sequence: TGTGCCAGCAGCTCCTTGACCACTGAAGCTTTCTTT.

This clone was recorded only once. The same CDR3 is also encoded by other DNA sequences in this sample. The chain recombines TRBV7-2 with TRBJ2-7; no firm D call. The CDR3 extends over 12 amino acids. V lost 5 bases, J lost 1 base, and 6 bases lay in between. Germline CDR1 reads SGHTA; CDR2 reads FQGNSA. The CDR3 region has the DNA TGTGCCAGCAGCCGAAATTCCTACGAGCAGTACTTC. The encoded protein is CASSRNSYEQYF.

The chain recombines TRBV6-6 with TRBJ2-1; tentatively, D is TRBD1 (6 bases). The CDR3 length is 15 residues. Germline V CDR1 and CDR2: MNHNY, SVGAGI (reference sequence). V lost 2 bases and J 9 bases, leaving 17 bases between the germline ends. The CDR3, as DNA: TGTGCCAGCAGTTACCTACCGATAGGGGGTTTTGAGCAGTTCTTC. Its protein product is CASSYLPIGGFEQFF.

DNA for the CDR3: TGTGCCAGCAGCTTGCAGGGAATTGGCTATGGCTACACCTTC. Translating gives CASSLQGIGYGYTF. V is TRBV5-6 and J is TRBJ1-2; D possibly corresponds to TRBD1 (5 bases). The CDR3 covers 14 residues. V shed 1 base and J shed 4 bases, with 11 bases lying between them. Germline CDR1 reads SGHDT; CDR2 reads YYEEEE.